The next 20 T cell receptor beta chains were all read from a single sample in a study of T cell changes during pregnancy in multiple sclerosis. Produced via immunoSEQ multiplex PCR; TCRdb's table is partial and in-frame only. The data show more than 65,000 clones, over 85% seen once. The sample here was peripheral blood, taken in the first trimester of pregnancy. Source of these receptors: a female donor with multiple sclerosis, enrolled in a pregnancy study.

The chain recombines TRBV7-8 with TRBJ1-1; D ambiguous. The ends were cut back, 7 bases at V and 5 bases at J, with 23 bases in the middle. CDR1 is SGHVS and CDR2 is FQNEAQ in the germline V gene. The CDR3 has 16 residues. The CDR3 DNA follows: TGTGCCAGCATCGATACACGCATCACTCGGAGGACTGAAGCTTTCTTT. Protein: CASIDTRITRRTEAFF.

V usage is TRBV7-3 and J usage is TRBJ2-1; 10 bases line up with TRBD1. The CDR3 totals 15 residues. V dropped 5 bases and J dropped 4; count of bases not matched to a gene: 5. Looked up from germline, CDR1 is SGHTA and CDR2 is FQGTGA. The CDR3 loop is CASSPSGQGYNEQFF. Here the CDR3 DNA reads TGTGCCAGCAGCCCATCGGGACAGGGGTACAATGAGCAGTTCTTC.

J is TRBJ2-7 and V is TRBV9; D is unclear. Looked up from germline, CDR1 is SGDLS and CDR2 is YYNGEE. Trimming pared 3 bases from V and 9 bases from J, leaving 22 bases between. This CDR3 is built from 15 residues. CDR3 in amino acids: CASSGTATPNQGQYF. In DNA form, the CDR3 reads TGTGCCAGCAGCGGAACAGCTACGCCAAATCAAGGGCAGTACTTC.

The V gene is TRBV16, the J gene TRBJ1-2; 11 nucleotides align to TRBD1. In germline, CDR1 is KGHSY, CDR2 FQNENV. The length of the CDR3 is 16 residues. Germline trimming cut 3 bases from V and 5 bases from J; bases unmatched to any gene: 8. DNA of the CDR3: TGTGCCAGCAGCCATCGCGGACAGGGGGCGCATTATGGCTACACCTTC. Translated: CASSHRGQGAHYGYTF.

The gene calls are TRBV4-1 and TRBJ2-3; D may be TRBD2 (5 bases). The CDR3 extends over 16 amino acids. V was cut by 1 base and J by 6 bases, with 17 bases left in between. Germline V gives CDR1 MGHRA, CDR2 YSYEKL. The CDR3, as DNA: TGCGCCAGCAGCCAAGTTAATCTCGGTTGGAGGGATACGCAGTATTTT. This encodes CASSQVNLGWRDTQYF.

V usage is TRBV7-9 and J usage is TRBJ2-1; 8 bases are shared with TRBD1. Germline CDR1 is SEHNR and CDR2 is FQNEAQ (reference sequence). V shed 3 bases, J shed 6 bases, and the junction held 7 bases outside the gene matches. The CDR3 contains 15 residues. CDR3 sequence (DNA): TGTGCCAGCAGCTTGTCCGGGACAGGACCCAATGAGCAGTTCTTC. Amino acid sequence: CASSLSGTGPNEQFF.

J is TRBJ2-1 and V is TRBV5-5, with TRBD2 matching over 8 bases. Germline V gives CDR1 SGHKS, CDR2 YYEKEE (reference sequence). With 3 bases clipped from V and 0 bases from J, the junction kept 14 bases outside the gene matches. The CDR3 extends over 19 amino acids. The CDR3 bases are TGTGCCAGCAGCTCTAATTACGGGGGGGCGGTCAGCTCCTACAATGAGCAGTTCTTC. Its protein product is CASSSNYGGAVSSYNEQFF.

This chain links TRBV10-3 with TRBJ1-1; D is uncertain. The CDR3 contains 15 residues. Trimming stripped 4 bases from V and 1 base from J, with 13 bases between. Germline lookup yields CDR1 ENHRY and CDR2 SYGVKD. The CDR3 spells CAISGSPEGNTEAFF. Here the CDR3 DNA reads TGTGCCATCAGTGGCTCCCCAGAGGGGAACACTGAAGCTTTCTTT.

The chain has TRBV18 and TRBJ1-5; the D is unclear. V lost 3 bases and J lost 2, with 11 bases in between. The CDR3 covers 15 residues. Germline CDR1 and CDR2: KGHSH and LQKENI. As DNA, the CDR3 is TGTGCCAGCTCACCCCGGGATAAAGGCAATCAGCCCCAGCATTTT. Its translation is CASSPRDKGNQPQHF.

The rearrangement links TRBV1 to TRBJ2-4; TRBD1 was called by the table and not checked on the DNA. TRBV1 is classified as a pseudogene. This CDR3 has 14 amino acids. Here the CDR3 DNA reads TGCACCAGCAGCCAAGAAGCAGGGCCAGACATTCAGTACTTC. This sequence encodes CTSSQEAGPDIQYF.

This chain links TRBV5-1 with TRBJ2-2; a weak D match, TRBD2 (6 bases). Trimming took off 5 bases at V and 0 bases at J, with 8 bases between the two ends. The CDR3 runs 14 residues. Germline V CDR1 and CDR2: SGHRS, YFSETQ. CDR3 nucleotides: TGCGCCAGCAGACGGGGGACGAACACCGGGGAGCTGTTTTTT. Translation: CASRRGTNTGELFF.

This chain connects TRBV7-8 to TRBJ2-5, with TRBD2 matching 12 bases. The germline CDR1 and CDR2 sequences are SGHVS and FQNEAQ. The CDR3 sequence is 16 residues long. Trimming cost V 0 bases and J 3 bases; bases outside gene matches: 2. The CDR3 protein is CASSLARLAGEETQYF. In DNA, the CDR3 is TGTGCCAGCAGCTTAGCGCGACTAGCGGGGGAAGAGACCCAGTACTTC.

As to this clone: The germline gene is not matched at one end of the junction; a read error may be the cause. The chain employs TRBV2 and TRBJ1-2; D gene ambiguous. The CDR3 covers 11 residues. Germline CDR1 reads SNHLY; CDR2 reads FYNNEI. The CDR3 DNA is TGTGCCAGCAGTGAAGTGGGCCGACCCCCCTTC. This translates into CASSEVGRPPF.

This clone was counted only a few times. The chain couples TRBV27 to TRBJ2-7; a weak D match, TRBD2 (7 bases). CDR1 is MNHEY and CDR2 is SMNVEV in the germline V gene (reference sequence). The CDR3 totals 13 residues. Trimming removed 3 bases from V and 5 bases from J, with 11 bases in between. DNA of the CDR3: TGTGCCAGCAGTTTGGGAGGGGGAGACGAGCAGTACTTC. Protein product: CASSLGGGDEQYF.

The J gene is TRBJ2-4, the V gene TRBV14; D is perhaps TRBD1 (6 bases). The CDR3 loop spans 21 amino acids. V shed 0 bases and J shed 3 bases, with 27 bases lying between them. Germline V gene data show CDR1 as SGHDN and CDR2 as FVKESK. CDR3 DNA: TGTGCCAGCAGCCAAGAGACCGCCTCCCTGACAGGCGGATTAGGCAAAAACATTCAGTACTTC. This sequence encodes CASSQETASLTGGLGKNIQYF.

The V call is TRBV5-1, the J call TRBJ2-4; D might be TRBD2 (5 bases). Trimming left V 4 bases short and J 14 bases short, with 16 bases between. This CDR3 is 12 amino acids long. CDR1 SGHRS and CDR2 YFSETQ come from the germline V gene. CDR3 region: CASSLPAGPKYF. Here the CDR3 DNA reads TGCGCCAGCAGCCTACCCGCGGGTCCGAAGTACTTC.

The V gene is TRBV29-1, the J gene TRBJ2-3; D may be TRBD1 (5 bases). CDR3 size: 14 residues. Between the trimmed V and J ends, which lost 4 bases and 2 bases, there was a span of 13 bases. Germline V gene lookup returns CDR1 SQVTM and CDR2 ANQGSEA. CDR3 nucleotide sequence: TGCAGCGTTGGCTGGGGCGGATACACAGATACGCAGTATTTT. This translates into CSVGWGGYTDTQYF.

CDR3 in DNA: TGTGCCAGCAGCCTGGGCGGAGGGGATTTGAGTGAGCAGTTCTTC. It is translated as CASSLGGGDLSEQFF. V usage is TRBV5-5 and J usage is TRBJ2-1; a possible D gene is TRBD2 (6 bases). The V end lost 4 bases, the J end lost 9 bases, and 20 bases lay between the germline ends. The CDR3 sequence is 15 residues long. Germline CDR1 reads SGHKS; CDR2 reads YYEKEE (reference sequence).

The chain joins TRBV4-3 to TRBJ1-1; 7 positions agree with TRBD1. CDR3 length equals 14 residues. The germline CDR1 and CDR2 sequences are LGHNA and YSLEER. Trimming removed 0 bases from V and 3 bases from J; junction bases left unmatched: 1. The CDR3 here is CASSQDTGDTEAFF. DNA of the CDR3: TGCGCCAGCAGCCAAGACACAGGGGACACTGAAGCTTTCTTT.

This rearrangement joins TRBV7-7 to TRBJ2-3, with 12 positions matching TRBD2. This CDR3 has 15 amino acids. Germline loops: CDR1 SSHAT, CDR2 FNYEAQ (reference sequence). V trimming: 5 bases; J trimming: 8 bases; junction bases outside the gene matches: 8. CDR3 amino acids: CASSRGLAGEGTQYF. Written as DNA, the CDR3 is TGTGCCAGCAGCCGGGGACTAGCGGGTGAAGGTACGCAGTATTTT.